This T cell receptor (beta chain) was identified during a study of response to subunit inactivated influenza vaccine. TCRdb passed the RT-PCR reads through MiXCR, listing each CDR3 protein once. Among more than 200,000 distinct CDR3 sequences listed, 12% were seen once. The sample holds a few counts of this clonotype. Its antigen is not known. Study-wide points: New T cells are recruited in small numbers by each seasonal influenza vaccination, according to the authors' suggestion.

Trimming shortened V by 1 base and J by 3 bases, and 13 bases separated the two germline ends. The CDR3 extends over 15 amino acids. Germline loops: CDR1 SGHTA, CDR2 FQGTGA. The material was non-naive T cells sorted from PBMCs, obtained around two weeks before vaccination. This clonotype originated in a man aged 50 or older who received an inactivated influenza vaccine. The genes are TRBV7-3 and TRBJ2-7, with a possible D match to TRBD2 (5 bases). The CDR3 loop reads CASSLSPGKGYEQYF. CDR3 nucleotide sequence: TGTGCCAGCAGCTTAAGTCCGGGAAAGGGCTACGAGCAGTACTTC. Supplemented by reference TRBV7-3 and TRBJ2-7, the full variable domain reads GAGVSQTPSNKVTEKGKYVELRCDPISGHTALYWYRQSLGQGPEFLIYFQGTGAADDSGLPNDRFFAVRPEGSVSTLKIQRTERGDSAVYLCASSLSPGKGYEQYFGPGTRLTVT.